This T cell receptor beta chain was retrieved from a study of T cells in Graves' hyperthyroidism and ophthalmopathy. General study results and limits: Blood samples included most of the expanded thyroid clonotypes exceeding 0.001.

Researchers barred patients who had uncontrolled infection, other autoimmune disease, pregnancy or lactation. Diagnoses were made from clinical symptoms, serum measures (thyroxine and TRAb), thyroid ultrasound and orbital computed tomography. The source of the PBMCs was less than 12 ml of fresh peripheral blood. Regarding this clonotype: Its antigen remains unknown.

What was amplified from RNA transcripts were TCR beta CDR3 regions. HTBI primers were used for first-round RT-PCR of the TCR CDR3. MiXCR was run by TCRdb on the multiplex PCR reads, yielding one entry per CDR3 protein. The repertoire has some 460,000 distinct CDR3 sequences, more than 15% of them found once; the top ten carry around an eighth. Germline V gives CDR1 DFQATT, CDR2 SNEGSKA (reference sequence). This CDR3 has 13 residues. V was trimmed by 3 bases and J by 3 bases, leaving 12 bases between them. The receptor was isolated from a woman aged 18-29 years with Graves' hyperthyroidism. The sample taken for sequencing was blood. V usage is TRBV20-1 and J usage is TRBJ2-7; D is ambiguous. The CDR3 spells CSARESGSYEQYF. As DNA, the CDR3 is TGCAGTGCTAGGGAATCAGGAAGCTACGAGCAGTACTTC.